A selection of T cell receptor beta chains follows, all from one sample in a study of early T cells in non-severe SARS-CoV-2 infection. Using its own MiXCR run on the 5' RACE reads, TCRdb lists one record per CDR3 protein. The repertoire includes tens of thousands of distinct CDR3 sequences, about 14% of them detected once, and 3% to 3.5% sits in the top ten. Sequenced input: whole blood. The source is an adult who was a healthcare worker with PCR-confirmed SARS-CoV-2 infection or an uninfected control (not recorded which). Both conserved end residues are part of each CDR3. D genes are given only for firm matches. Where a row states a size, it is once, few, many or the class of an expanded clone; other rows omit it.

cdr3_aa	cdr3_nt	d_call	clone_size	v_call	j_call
CASSSLGDTQYF	TGTGCCAGCAGCTCCCTGGGGGATACGCAGTATTTT	.	many	TRBV27	TRBJ2-3
CASSSGTSGSDEQFF	TGCGCCAGCAGCTCCGGGACTAGCGGGAGCGATGAGCAGTTCTTC	TRBD2	.	TRBV5-1	TRBJ2-1
CASSQDGRQVGELFF	TGTGCCAGCAGCCAAGATGGGCGGCAGGTCGGGGAGCTGTTTTTT	.	.	TRBV3-1	TRBJ2-2
CASSPGDSRNQPQHF	TGTGCCAGCAGCCCTGGGGACAGCCGCAATCAGCCCCAGCATTTT	TRBD1	many	TRBV7-2	TRBJ1-5
CASSFRDKHTDTQYF	TGCGCCAGCAGCTTCCGGGACAAGCACACAGATACGCAGTATTTT	.	few	TRBV5-1	TRBJ2-3
CSAIAEDYGYTF	TGCAGTGCTATAGCCGAAGACTATGGCTACACCTTC	.	few	TRBV20-1	TRBJ1-2
CASSPKTTIYTDTQYF	TGTGCCAGCAGTCCCAAGACTACCATATACACAGATACGCAGTATTTT	.	many	TRBV27	TRBJ2-3
CASSVRADLPETQYF	TGTGCCAGCAGCGTACGGGCGGACCTCCCTGAGACCCAGTACTTC	.	few	TRBV9	TRBJ2-5
CATSRRLAGASYEQFF	TGTGCCACCAGCAGACGTCTAGCGGGGGCGAGCTATGAGCAGTTCTTC	TRBD2	.	TRBV15	TRBJ2-1
CSGTPGLRTDEQYF	TGCAGCGGTACACCGGGACTCCGGACAGACGAGCAGTACTTC	.	.	TRBV29-1	TRBJ2-7
CASSPDAGGLAKNIQYF	TGTGCCAGCAGCCCAGACGCAGGGGGCTTAGCCAAAAACATTCAGTACTTC	TRBD1	many	TRBV3-1	TRBJ2-4
CASSLGTSVYNEQFF	TGTGCCAGCAGCTTAGGGACTAGCGTTTACAATGAGCAGTTCTTC	TRBD2	.	TRBV7-6	TRBJ2-1
CSALDRVATEAFF	TGCAGTGCTCTCGACAGGGTAGCAACTGAAGCTTTCTTT	TRBD1	few	TRBV20-1	TRBJ1-1
CASSVVARAGELFF	TGTGCCAGCAGCGTAGTGGCTAGGGCCGGGGAGCTGTTTTTT	.	many	TRBV9	TRBJ2-2
CASSSSWGTEAFF	TGTGCCAGCAGCTCAAGTTGGGGCACTGAAGCTTTCTTT	.	.	TRBV12-3/TRBV12-4	TRBJ1-1
CASRWEGRNGYTF	TGTGCCAGCAGGTGGGAGGGCCGCAATGGCTACACCTTC	.	many	TRBV9	TRBJ1-2
CASSLTGTGGTNTEAFF	TGTGCCAGCAGCTTAACCGGGACAGGGGGCACGAACACTGAAGCTTTCTTT	TRBD1	many	TRBV7-3	TRBJ1-1
CASSLGGLANTGELFF	TGTGCCAGCAGCTTAGGAGGTCTCGCGAACACCGGGGAGCTGTTTTTT	.	many	TRBV11-2	TRBJ2-2
CASSTDGVRTDTQYF	TGTGCCAGTAGTACGGACGGCGTACGCACAGATACGCAGTATTTT	.	few	TRBV19	TRBJ2-3
CASSLSGGEPYEQYF	TGTGCCAGCAGTTTATCAGGGGGCGAGCCCTACGAGCAGTACTTC	TRBD1	many	TRBV27	TRBJ2-7
CASSFDPGNEQYF	TGTGCCAGCAGCTTTGACCCAGGGAATGAGCAGTACTTC	.	many	TRBV11-2	TRBJ2-7
CASSLTSGGSLNEQFF	TGTGCCAGCAGCTTAACGTCGGGGGGATCTTTGAATGAGCAGTTCTTC	TRBD2	few	TRBV7-3	TRBJ2-1
CASSLAQGAGANVLTF	TGTGCCAGCAGCTTAGCACAGGGGGCTGGGGCCAACGTCCTGACTTTC	TRBD1	many	TRBV7-6	TRBJ2-6
CAISERTSGGDGIEQFF	TGTGCCATCAGTGAAAGGACTAGCGGGGGGGACGGAATTGAGCAGTTCTTC	TRBD2	few	TRBV10-3	TRBJ2-1
CASSELTSGVYNEQFF	TGCGCCAGCAGTGAGTTGACTAGCGGGGTTTACAATGAGCAGTTCTTC	TRBD2	few	TRBV10-2	TRBJ2-1
CASSSGTGIEQYF	TGCGCCAGCAGCTCTGGGACAGGGATCGAGCAGTACTTC	TRBD1	many	TRBV4-1	TRBJ2-7
CASSLGWDTSPANYGYTF	TGTGCCAGCAGTTTAGGATGGGACACCTCCCCGGCTAACTATGGCTACACCTTC	.	.	TRBV12-3/TRBV12-4	TRBJ1-2
CASSQGGGSYEQYF	TGTGCCAGCAGCCAAGGAGGGGGATCGTACGAGCAGTACTTC	.	.	TRBV3-1	TRBJ2-7
CAISESFGGTQETQYF	TGTGCCATCAGTGAGTCGTTCGGGGGGACACAAGAGACCCAGTACTTC	.	.	TRBV10-3	TRBJ2-5
CASSHGTGANYGYTF	TGTGCCAGCTCGCATGGGACAGGGGCCAACTATGGCTACACCTTC	TRBD1	many	TRBV18	TRBJ1-2
CSARETGELFF	TGCAGCGCGCGGGAAACCGGGGAGCTGTTTTTT	.	many	TRBV29-1	TRBJ2-2
CASSYGSRAGELFF	TGTGCCAGCAGTTACGGTTCGCGCGCCGGGGAGCTGTTTTTT	.	many	TRBV6-5	TRBJ2-2
CASSLGGGGKNIQYF	TGTGCCAGCAGCTTAGGAGGGGGAGGCAAAAACATTCAGTACTTC	.	many	TRBV7-2	TRBJ2-4
CASRRTGSSPLHF	TGTGCCAGCAGGCGAACAGGTAGTTCACCCCTCCACTTT	.	.	TRBV6-5	TRBJ1-6
CASSPGLAGYEQYF	TGTGCCAGCAGTCCGGGACTAGCGGGTTACGAGCAGTACTTC	TRBD2	many	TRBV9	TRBJ2-7
CASSPDGDSGANVLTF	TGTGCCAGCAGCCCGGACGGAGACTCTGGGGCCAACGTCCTGACTTTC	.	.	TRBV5-6	TRBJ2-6
CASDTSGLYNEQFF	TGTGCCAGCGACACTAGCGGCCTATACAATGAGCAGTTCTTC	TRBD2	few	TRBV12-3/TRBV12-4	TRBJ2-1
CASSSSYRGLNYGYTF	TGTGCCAGCAGCTCGTCCTACAGGGGACTTAACTATGGCTACACCTTC	TRBD1	few	TRBV7-9	TRBJ1-2
CASSPRGQGDEKLFF	TGTGCCAGCAGTCCCAGAGGACAGGGGGATGAAAAACTGTTTTTT	TRBD1	few	TRBV27	TRBJ1-4
CASSGFGTDPTDTQYF	TGTGCCAGCAGCGGATTCGGGACGGACCCCACAGATACGCAGTATTTT	.	many	TRBV7-8	TRBJ2-3
CASSPGTIDQETQYF	TGTGCCAGCAGCCCCGGGACTATTGACCAAGAGACCCAGTACTTC	TRBD2	many	TRBV7-3	TRBJ2-5
CSVVFWVASNYNEQFF	TGCAGCGTTGTTTTCTGGGTGGCCTCTAACTACAATGAGCAGTTCTTC	.	.	TRBV29-1	TRBJ2-1
CASFRGGSYNEQFF	TGTGCCAGCTTCAGGGGAGGGTCCTACAATGAGCAGTTCTTC	.	many	TRBV2	TRBJ2-1
CASSEQGGTEAFF	TGTGCCAGCAGTGAACAGGGGGGAACTGAAGCTTTCTTT	TRBD1	many	TRBV2	TRBJ1-1
CASSREEKTEAFF	TGTGCCAGCTCCCGAGAGGAAAAGACTGAAGCTTTCTTT	.	many	TRBV18	TRBJ1-1
CASSFRQGADEQFF	TGTGCCAGCAGTTTCAGACAGGGGGCCGATGAGCAGTTCTTC	TRBD1	few	TRBV12-3/TRBV12-4	TRBJ2-1
CASSLATGTGRKGEPQHF	TGTGCCAGCAGCTTAGCGACGGGGACAGGGCGAAAGGGTGAGCCCCAGCATTTT	TRBD1	many	TRBV7-2	TRBJ1-5
CASSYGPSGNTIYF	TGTGCCAGCAGTTACGGACCCTCTGGAAACACCATATATTTT	.	few	TRBV6-6	TRBJ1-3
CASSTGQGRGNEQYF	TGTGCCAGCAGTACCGGACAGGGCCGGGGAAACGAGCAGTACTTC	TRBD1	many	TRBV12-3/TRBV12-4	TRBJ2-7
CASRWTAQETQYF	TGTGCCAGCAGGTGGACGGCCCAAGAGACCCAGTACTTC	.	few	TRBV27	TRBJ2-5
CSVGSQYVDEQFF	TGCAGCGTTGGATCCCAATATGTGGATGAGCAGTTCTTC	.	few	TRBV29-1	TRBJ2-1
CASSYLAGARNEQFF	TGCGCCAGCAGCTACCTAGCGGGTGCGCGAAATGAGCAGTTCTTC	TRBD2	few	TRBV5-1	TRBJ2-1
CASSLDRGRETQYF	TGTGCCAGCAGCCTCGACAGGGGGCGAGAGACCCAGTACTTC	TRBD1	few	TRBV7-9	TRBJ2-5
CASSPWPTQYF	TGTGCCAGCAGCCCCTGGCCGACCCAGTACTTC	.	few	TRBV7-9	TRBJ2-5
CASRGLPPSYEQYF	TGTGCCAGCAGGGGGCTACCTCCCTCCTACGAGCAGTACTTC	.	.	TRBV2	TRBJ2-7
CASSFSPSDSQLAKNIQYF	TGTGCCAGCAGCTTCTCCCCGTCGGACAGCCAGCTAGCCAAAAACATTCAGTACTTC	.	.	TRBV11-2	TRBJ2-4
CASSLLAVGGYGYTF	TGTGCCAGCAGCCTACTCGCCGTCGGAGGGTATGGCTACACCTTC	.	few	TRBV11-2	TRBJ1-2
CASSLRTGETSGTEAFF	TGCGCCAGCAGCCTCCGGACAGGGGAGACGTCGGGCACTGAAGCTTTCTTT	TRBD1	.	TRBV4-1	TRBJ1-1
CASRGRWDQPQHF	TGTGCCAGCAGAGGCAGGTGGGATCAGCCCCAGCATTTT	.	.	TRBV2	TRBJ1-5
CASSPSPPRAGNTIYF	TGTGCCAGCAGTCCCTCCCCTCCGCGGGCAGGAAACACCATATATTTT	.	few	TRBV27	TRBJ1-3